This record concerns one TCR beta chain sequence. This CDR3 is built from 15 residues. V lost 0 bases, J lost 5 bases, and 11 bases lay in between. Germline assignment: CDR1 MNHEY and CDR2 SVGAGI. Assay used: immunoSEQ multiplex PCR; TCRdb lists only in-frame clones, some missing. The sample yields some 77,000 clones, around 85% seen once. The data are from a study of technical replicates of blood from several donors. Material: PBMCs. The chain links TRBV6-5 to TRBJ2-1; possibly TRBD2 for D (6 bases). The receptor comes from a human donor in good health. Some clones in this sample may be carry-over from other donors' samples. This CDR3 is CASSYSPGLNNEQFF. CDR3 bases: TGTGCCAGCAGTTACTCACCGGGACTTAACAATGAGCAGTTCTTC.